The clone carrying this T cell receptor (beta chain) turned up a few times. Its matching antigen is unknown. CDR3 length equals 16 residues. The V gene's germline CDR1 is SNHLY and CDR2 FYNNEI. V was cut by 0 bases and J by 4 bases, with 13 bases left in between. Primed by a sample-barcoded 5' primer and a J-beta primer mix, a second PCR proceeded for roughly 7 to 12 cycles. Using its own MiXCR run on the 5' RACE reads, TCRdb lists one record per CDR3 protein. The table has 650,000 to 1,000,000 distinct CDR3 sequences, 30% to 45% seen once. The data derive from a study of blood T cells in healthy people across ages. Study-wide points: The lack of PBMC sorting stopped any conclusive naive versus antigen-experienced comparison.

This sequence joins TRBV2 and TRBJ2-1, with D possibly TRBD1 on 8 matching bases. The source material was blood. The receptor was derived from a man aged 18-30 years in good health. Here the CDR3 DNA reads TGTGCCAGCAGTGAAGCGCTACAGGGGGGGTACAATGAGCAGTTCTTC. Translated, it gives CASSEALQGGYNEQFF.